What follows are 27 T cell receptor beta chains derived from one specimen sequenced in a study of vaccination effects on CD4 cells after COVID-19. Expansion with viral peptide pools was applied to antigen-specific CD4+ T cells by the ViraFEST assay prior to sequencing. At the end of roughly 9 days of culture, CD4+ T cells were isolated. Participants each got two BNT162b2 or mRNA-1273 vaccine doses. These receptors have no identified antigens. Profiling relied on immunoSEQ multiplex PCR, and the TCRdb table lists in-frame clones only, not all of them. The sample yields 84,000 or so clones, roughly 73% seen once. The sample in question was CD4+ T cells from PBMCs cultured with HCoV-OC43 spike peptides, obtained after COVID-19 vaccination. Documented subset: HCoV-OC43 spike overlapping peptide pool stimulation. Receptor source: a human donor who received a COVID-19 vaccine.

This clone was detected once. V gene TRBV21-1 combines with J gene TRBJ2-1; TRBD1 was called by the table and not checked on the DNA. TRBV21-1 is marked as a pseudogene. CDR3 size: 14 residues. This CDR3 is CATPRGYAYNEQFF. The CDR3 nucleotides are TGTGCCACGCCAAGGGGGTACGCATACAATGAGCAGTTCTTC.

This chain connects TRBV9 to TRBJ1-2, with D perhaps matching TRBD1 (5 bases). Germline-derived CDR1 and CDR2 are SGDLS and YYNGEE. The ends were cut back, 4 bases at V and 3 bases at J, with 19 bases in the middle. This CDR3 is built from 16 residues. The CDR3 DNA sequence: TGTGCCAGCAGCCCCTCTTCCCGGGACCCCGACTATGGCTACACCTTC. Translation: CASSPSSRDPDYGYTF.

This chain connects TRBV2 to TRBJ1-2, with 12 nucleotides matching TRBD1. CDR1 is SNHLY and CDR2 is FYNNEI in the germline V gene. CDR3 length: 14 amino acids. The V gene end was trimmed by 7 bases and the J gene end by 8 bases; junction bases not matched to a gene: 8. CDR3 bases: TGTGCCAGCAAGGTGGGACAGGGGGCGGAAGGCTACACCTTC. This sequence encodes CASKVGQGAEGYTF.

The rearrangement joins TRBV7-9 to TRBJ1-3; 8 bases match TRBD1. The CDR3 totals 17 residues. In germline, CDR1 is SEHNR, CDR2 FQNEAQ (reference sequence). The ends lost 6 bases at V and 4 bases at J; junction bases unmatched: 14. The chain's CDR3 is CASRAGGAASRGNTIYF. The CDR3, as DNA: TGTGCCAGCAGGGCAGGGGGCGCCGCTTCTCGAGGAAACACCATATATTTT.

The V and J genes are TRBV18 and TRBJ2-2; D is uncertain. This CDR3 has 17 residues. The V gene's germline CDR1 is KGHSH and CDR2 LQKENI. Trimming left V 3 bases short and J 4 bases short, with 18 bases between. Here the CDR3 reads CASSPFAQKLATGELFF. The CDR3, as DNA: TGTGCCAGCTCACCCTTTGCACAGAAGCTCGCCACCGGGGAGCTGTTTTTT.

The rearrangement links TRBV18 to TRBJ2-3; D is undetermined. The CDR3 loop spans 13 amino acids. Germline values: CDR1 KGHSH, CDR2 LQKENI. Between the trimmed V and J ends, which lost 1 base and 4 bases, there was a span of 6 bases. CDR3 region: CASSPQGSDTQYF. The CDR3 DNA follows: TGTGCCAGCTCACCACAGGGATCAGATACGCAGTATTTT.

The chain is built from TRBV5-1 and TRBJ2-3; D is uncertain. CDR1 is SGHRS, CDR2 YFSETQ, per germline. The V and J ends lost 5 bases and 2 bases respectively, with 15 bases between them. The CDR3 contains 15 residues. In DNA, the CDR3 is TGCGCCAGCAGAACAGACCTCGGGTTCACAGATACGCAGTATTTT. Translation gives CASRTDLGFTDTQYF.

Comment on this clone: Other DNA sequences of this sample code for an identical CDR3. The chain couples TRBV5-1 to TRBJ1-1; D is unclear. In germline, CDR1 is SGHRS, CDR2 YFSETQ. The CDR3 length is 13 residues. Trimming removed 0 bases at V and 0 bases at J, with 3 bases between. The CDR3 nucleotides read TGCGCCAGCAGCTTGGCCCTGAACACTGAAGCTTTCTTT. Residues: CASSLALNTEAFF.

The chain recombines TRBV7-8 with TRBJ1-4; a possible D gene is TRBD1 (5 bases). The germline V gene has CDR1 SGHVS and CDR2 FQNEAQ. There are 13 residues in the CDR3. Trimming shortened V by 3 bases and J by 8 bases, and 10 bases separated the two germline ends. CDR3 DNA: TGTGCCAGCAGCTTCGGGCGGGGGGAAAAACTGTTTTTT. Translated, it gives CASSFGRGEKLFF.

V and J are TRBV24-1 and TRBJ2-7; D unclear. Germline V gives CDR1 KGHDR, CDR2 SFDVKD. V was trimmed by 9 bases and J by 0 bases, leaving 11 bases between them. The CDR3 has 13 amino acids. The CDR3 nucleotides read TGTGCCACCCAACGAGTGCGCTCCTACGAGCAGTACGTC. Translating gives CATQRVRSYEQYV.

DNA of the CDR3: TGTGCCAGCAGTTCCAGGGGGCCGCGTCAGCCCCAGCATTTT. This sequence encodes CASSSRGPRQPQHF. This chain joins TRBV6-5 and TRBJ1-5, with TRBD1 identical over 8 bases. V gave up 4 bases and J gave up 6 bases; unmatched junction bases: 5. Germline-derived CDR1 and CDR2 are MNHEY and SVGAGI. The CDR3 loop spans 14 amino acids.

This rearrangement joins TRBV3-1 (or the pseudogene TRBV3-2) to TRBJ1-4; D ambiguous. The CDR3 runs to 16 residues. Trimming removed 1 base from V and 0 bases from J, with 9 bases in between. Germline CDR1 reads LGHDT; CDR2 reads YNNKEL (reference sequence). The CDR3 loop reads CASSQVGSATNEKLFF. CDR3 nucleotides: TGTGCCAGCAGCCAAGTCGGTAGTGCAACTAATGAAAAACTGTTTTTT.

The chain links TRBV27 to TRBJ2-6; D uncertain. Germline lookup yields CDR1 MNHEY and CDR2 SMNVEV (reference sequence). The length of the CDR3 is 15 residues. V was pared by 2 bases and J by 0 bases, with 5 bases between. The CDR3 region is CASSLQFSGANVLTF. CDR3 coding DNA: TGTGCCAGCAGTTTACAGTTCTCTGGGGCCAACGTCCTGACTTTC. Full variable domain (remainder filled in from reference TRBV27 and TRBJ2-6): EAQVTQNPRYLITVTGKKLTVTCSQNMNHEYMSWYRQDPGLGLRQIYYSMNVEVTDKGDVPEGYKVSRKEKRNFPLILESPSPNQTSLYFCASSLQFSGANVLTFGAGSRLTVL.

This clone has only a few counts. V and J are TRBV19 and TRBJ1-6, with D unresolved. CDR3 length equals 14 residues. Trimming took 6 bases from V and 5 from J, leaving 11 bases between them. Germline V gives CDR1 LNHDA, CDR2 SQIVND (reference sequence). CDR3 in amino acids: CASRRGSDNSPLHF. DNA of the CDR3: TGTGCCAGTAGGCGGGGTAGTGATAATTCACCCCTCCACTTT. Filled out from reference TRBV19 and TRBJ1-6, the complete variable domain reads DGGITQSPKYLFRKEGQNVTLSCEQNLNHDAMYWYRQDPGQGLRLIYYSQIVNDFQKGDIAEGYSVSREKKESFPLTVTSAQKNPTAFYLCASRRGSDNSPLHFGNGTRLTVT.

The V gene is TRBV10-2, the J gene TRBJ2-3; no reliable D call. The germline CDR1 and CDR2 sequences are WSHSY and SAAADI. V lost 8 bases and J lost 6, with 9 bases in between. The CDR3 extends over 11 amino acids. The CDR3 sequence: CASRTGDTQYF. The CDR3 DNA is TGCGCCAGCCGCACGGGCGATACGCAGTATTTT.

CDR3 region: CASSLGTNSPLHF. The CDR3 nucleotides read TGTGCCAGCTCACTCGGGACGAATTCACCCCTCCACTTT. This sequence joins TRBV18 and TRBJ1-6, with D perhaps TRBD1 (5 bases). The germline gives CDR1 KGHSH, CDR2 LQKENI. The CDR3 totals 13 residues. The V end was cut by 4 bases, the J end by 7 bases, with 8 bases between.

Only a few counts were recorded for this clone. The chain couples TRBV6-6 to TRBJ1-5; a weak D match, TRBD1 (5 bases). The germline CDR1 and CDR2 sequences are MNHNY and SVGAGI (reference sequence). Trimming stripped 8 bases from V and 5 bases from J, with 13 bases between. This CDR3 contains 13 residues. The CDR3 reads CASVRADHQPQHF. The CDR3 DNA reads TGTGCCAGCGTCAGGGCGGACCATCAGCCCCAGCATTTT.

V and J are TRBV12-5 and TRBJ1-3; D gene ambiguous. Between the trimmed V and J ends, which lost 1 base and 4 bases, there was a span of 14 bases. Per germline, CDR1 LGHNT and CDR2 FRNRAP. This CDR3 is 16 amino acids long. CDR3: CASGLGDGRRGNTIYF. The CDR3 DNA reads TGTGCTAGTGGTTTGGGAGACGGACGCCGGGGAAACACCATATATTTT.

The chain employs TRBV7-8 and TRBJ2-5; 7 bases are a match to TRBD1. J was trimmed by 3 bases and V by 5 bases; bases with no gene match: 9. CDR1 and CDR2 from the germline V gene are SGHVS and FQNEAQ. The CDR3 runs 15 residues. CDR3 DNA: TGTGCCAGCAGCCCTGGGACAGACAGAAAAGAGACCCAGTACTTC. As protein: CASSPGTDRKETQYF.

The chain links TRBV10-3 to TRBJ1-5; D unresolved. Germline CDR1 and CDR2: ENHRY and SYGVKD. Trimming removed 10 bases from V and 0 bases from J, with 7 bases in between. The CDR3 length is 12 residues. Here the CDR3 reads CATSASNQPQHF. For the CDR3, the DNA is TGTGCCACCTCAGCTAGCAATCAGCCCCAGCATTTT.

The rearrangement joins TRBV6-5 to TRBJ1-2; unclear D gene. The length of the CDR3 is 15 residues. Germline V gene data show CDR1 as MNHEY and CDR2 as SVGAGI. Trimming shortened V by 0 bases and J by 5 bases, and 13 bases separated the two germline ends. The DNA of the CDR3 is TGTGCCAGCAGTTACTCACAAACCCCGGGGTATGGCTACACCTTC. Translation: CASSYSQTPGYGYTF.

This rearrangement joins TRBV6-2 or TRBV6-3 to TRBJ1-2; D is ambiguous. In germline, CDR1 is MNHEY, CDR2 SVGEGT. This CDR3 contains 11 residues. Trimming shortened V by 6 bases and J by 13 bases, and 15 bases separated the two germline ends. Here the CDR3 reads CASSAYQVPTF. CDR3 nucleotides: TGTGCCAGCAGCGCCTACCAAGTCCCCACCTTC.

The chain has TRBV29-1 and TRBJ2-5, with 7 bases fitting TRBD1. The germline CDR1 and CDR2 sequences are SQVTM and ANQGSEA. This CDR3 region has 13 residues. J lost 4 bases, V lost 2 bases, and 4 bases had no gene match. CDR3 coding DNA: TGCAGCGTTGAACGGGGACAGCTAGAGACCCAGTACTTC. Translating gives CSVERGQLETQYF.

The V and J genes are TRBV2 and TRBJ2-7; no firm D call. The ends were cut back, 3 bases at V and 5 bases at J, with 5 bases in the middle. This CDR3 contains 11 residues. CDR1 is SNHLY, CDR2 FYNNEI, per germline. CDR3 coding DNA: TGTGCCAGCAGTGAGTGGGACGAGCAGTACGTC. Protein sequence: CASSEWDEQYV.

This rearrangement joins TRBV5-1 to TRBJ1-3, with a tentative D call TRBD1 (5 bases). Germline CDR1 reads SGHRS; CDR2 reads YFSETQ. Trimming cost V 5 bases and J 0 bases, with 12 bases left between them. CDR3 size: 15 residues. CDR3 nucleotides: TGCGCCAGCAGACGGGGGGAGAGCTCTGGAAACACCATATATTTT. It encodes CASRRGESSGNTIYF.

The chain employs TRBV11-3 and TRBJ2-1; D is unresolved. V was cut by 0 bases and J by 2 bases, with 8 bases left in between. Germline CDR1 is SGHNT and CDR2 is YENEEA. The CDR3 spans 15 residues. CDR3: CASSLEGNAYNEQFF. The DNA of the CDR3 is TGTGCCAGCAGCTTAGAGGGAAATGCCTACAATGAGCAGTTCTTC.

As DNA, the CDR3 is TGTGCCAGCAGTCAGAACAGGATGAACACTGAAGCTTTCTTT. Amino acid sequence: CASSQNRMNTEAFF. The rearrangement uses TRBV6-2 or TRBV6-3 and TRBJ1-1; possibly TRBD1 for D (5 bases). This CDR3 is built from 14 residues. Per the germline V gene, CDR1 is MNHEY and CDR2 is SVGEGT. The V gene lost 5 bases and the J gene lost 0 bases, with 10 bases spanning the gap.